The rows below give T cell receptor beta chains drawn from one sample of a study of shared clonotypes between healthy human individuals. The table came from immunoSEQ multiplex PCR; TCRdb's copy has only in-frame clones and leaves some out. The profile shows some 2,500,000 clones, around 93% of them singletons. Sample: naive CD4+ T cells from PBMCs. These receptors came from a young man in good health. Some clones in this sample may be carry-over from other donors' samples. The CDR3 runs from the conserved cysteine through the conserved F or W. The order of the fields is J gene, clone size, V gene, D gene, CDR3 protein, CDR3 DNA. A D gene is named only where the DNA matches it firmly. Clone sizes are given selectively: once, few, many, or a class where the clone is expanded.

>TRBJ2-7|-|TRBV4-2|TRBD2
CASSLDGRLSYEQYF
TGTGCCAGCAGCCTGGACGGGAGGCTCTCCTACGAGCAGTACTTC
>TRBJ2-1|-|TRBV9|-
CASSVLGAVYNEQFF
TGTGCCAGCAGCGTTTTAGGGGCGGTCTACAATGAGCAGTTCTTC
>TRBJ1-2|-|TRBV6-1|TRBD1
CASPPPGGSYGYTF
TGTGCCAGCCCCCCCCCAGGGGGATCTTATGGCTACACCTTC
>TRBJ2-1|-|TRBV28|-
CASRTSGHEQFF
TGTGCCAGCAGGACGTCTGGGCATGAGCAGTTCTTC
>TRBJ1-5|-|TRBV27|-
CASSSRPRNQPQHF
TGTGCCAGCAGTTCACGGCCTCGCAATCAGCCCCAGCATTTT
>TRBJ2-3|-|TRBV15|-
CATSTRARSSDTQYF
TGTGCCACCAGTACCAGGGCTAGGTCATCAGATACGCAGTATTTT
>TRBJ2-3|-|TRBV9|-
CASSVGGRARGDTQYF
TGTGCCAGCAGCGTTGGGGGTCGTGCCCGGGGGGATACGCAGTATTTT
>TRBJ2-3|-|TRBV5-1|-
CASSPGKLSTDTQYF
TGCGCCAGCAGCCCCGGTAAGCTCAGCACAGATACGCAGTATTTT
>TRBJ1-5|-|TRBV7-9|-
CASSLDWGSNQPQHF
TGTGCCAGCAGCTTAGACTGGGGCTCCAATCAGCCCCAGCATTTT
>TRBJ1-1|-|TRBV5-1|-
CASSSEGGRNTEAFF
TGCGCCAGCAGCTCCGAAGGAGGGAGGAACACTGAAGCTTTCTTT
>TRBJ2-5|-|TRBV28|-
CASSLPGTPGETQYF
TGTGCCAGCAGTTTACCCGGGACACCGGGGGAGACCCAGTACTTC
>TRBJ2-1|-|TRBV18|-
CATRFSLDNEQFF
TGTGCCACCCGATTTAGTCTGGACAATGAGCAGTTCTTC
>TRBJ2-2|-|TRBV19|-
CASSLRTGELFF
TGTGCCAGTAGTCTCCGGACCGGGGAGCTGTTTTTT
>TRBJ1-4|-|TRBV7-2|TRBD1
CASSKTGTGAVNEKLFF
TGTGCCAGCAGCAAAACCGGGACAGGGGCTGTGAATGAAAAACTGTTTTTT
>TRBJ1-6|-|TRBV28|-
CASNQDTGGNNSPLHF
TGTGCCAGCAACCAAGACACGGGGGGTAATAATTCACCCCTCCACTTT
>TRBJ2-2|-|TRBV5-1|TRBD2
CASSSEVAGGPTGELFF
TGCGCCAGCAGCTCGGAAGTAGCGGGAGGTCCCACCGGGGAGCTGTTTTTT
>TRBJ1-2|once|TRBV5-4|-
CASSPWGSFYGYTF
TGTGCCAGCAGTCCATGGGGGTCTTTCTATGGCTACACCTTC
>TRBJ2-1|-|TRBV4-3|-
CASSHQTGGGDEQFF
TGCGCCAGCAGCCACCAGACAGGCGGAGGGGATGAGCAGTTCTTC
>TRBJ2-7|-|TRBV18|TRBD2
CASSPPVSGRGNEQYF
TGTGCCAGCTCACCACCGGTGAGCGGGAGGGGAAACGAGCAGTACTTC
>TRBJ2-7|-|TRBV5-4|-
CASSSRDALSYEQYF
TGTGCCAGCAGCTCGAGAGACGCCCTCTCCTACGAGCAGTACTTC
>TRBJ1-3|-|TRBV19|TRBD1
CASSPRDSSGNTIYF
TGTGCCAGTAGTCCCCGGGACAGCTCTGGAAACACCATATATTTT
>TRBJ2-7|-|TRBV4-1|-
CASSARDREYEQYF
TGCGCCAGCAGCGCAAGGGACCGGGAATACGAGCAGTACTTC
>TRBJ2-7|-|TRBV19|TRBD1
CASRGADRRYYEQYF
TGTGCCAGTAGAGGGGCGGACAGGAGATACTACGAGCAGTACTTC
>TRBJ2-2|-|TRBV11-2|TRBD1
CASSPDRVAGELFF
TGTGCCAGCAGCCCGGACAGGGTTGCCGGGGAGCTGTTTTTT
>TRBJ2-2|-|TRBV11-2|-
CASSRLNTGELFF
TGTGCCAGCAGCAGGCTGAACACCGGGGAGCTGTTTTTT
>TRBJ2-7|-|TRBV11-2|TRBD2
CASSLKAGGYLLYEQYF
TGTGCCAGCAGCTTAAAAGCGGGAGGTTATCTACTCTACGAGCAGTACTTC
>TRBJ1-1|-|TRBV6-1|TRBD1
CASRDRVGLTEAFF
TGTGCCAGCAGAGACAGGGTTGGACTCACTGAAGCTTTCTTT
>TRBJ2-2|-|TRBV6-6|-
CASGGKSSPGELFF
TGTGCCAGCGGGGGAAAATCTAGCCCCGGGGAGCTGTTTTTT
>TRBJ2-5|-|TRBV7-9|TRBD2
CASSPGLAQETQYF
TGTGCCAGCAGCCCCGGACTAGCCCAAGAGACCCAGTACTTC
>TRBJ1-5|-|TRBV28|-
CASSLLAGNQPQHF
TGTGCCAGCAGCCTCCTGGCAGGCAATCAGCCCCAGCATTTT
>TRBJ2-3|-|TRBV7-6|-
CASSLRAGPSTDTQYF
TGTGCCAGCAGCTTACGTGCAGGGCCAAGCACAGATACGCAGTATTTT
>TRBJ1-5|-|TRBV28|-
CASRTGFQPQHF
TGTGCCAGCCGGACCGGCTTTCAGCCCCAGCATTTT
>TRBJ2-2|-|TRBV6-5|TRBD2
CATRTSGSPSGELFF
TGTGCCACCCGAACCAGCGGGAGTCCGTCCGGGGAGCTGTTTTTT
>TRBJ1-1|-|TRBV10-3|-
CAISERDEAFF
TGTGCCATCAGTGAAAGGGACGAGGCTTTCTTT
>TRBJ2-2|once|TRBV2|-
CASSSENTGELFF
TGTGCCAGCAGTTCTGAAAACACCGGGGAGCTGTTTTTT
>TRBJ2-7|-|TRBV28|-
CATETNSYEQYF
TGTGCCACAGAGACTAACTCCTACGAGCAGTACTTC
>TRBJ2-7|-|TRBV10-3|TRBD2
CAISPNPGLAGPYEQYF
TGTGCCATCAGTCCGAATCCGGGACTAGCGGGACCCTACGAGCAGTACTTC